Each of the 2 T cell receptor beta chains below was sequenced from the same sample in a study of blood T cell repertoires in COVID-19. Assay used: immunoSEQ multiplex PCR; TCRdb lists only in-frame clones, some missing. The sample lists a few hundred thousand clones; around 92% were seen once. The source material was peripheral blood. These receptor sequences come from a person aged 18-30 years with COVID-19, enrolled during active disease.

This sequence joins TRBV27 and TRBJ1-2; a possible D gene is TRBD1 (6 bases). V dropped 5 bases and J dropped 6 bases, with 16 bases sitting between them. Germline CDR1 and CDR2: MNHEY and SMNVEV (reference sequence). This CDR3 is built from 14 residues. The CDR3, as DNA: TGTGCCAGCAGTCCCGACCGCTACAGGGATGGCTACACCTTC. Protein sequence: CASSPDRYRDGYTF.

The chain has TRBV7-9 and TRBJ2-1; 15 bases are a match to TRBD2. Germline V gives CDR1 SEHNR, CDR2 FQNEAQ (reference sequence). V dropped 5 bases and J dropped 2; count of bases not matched to a gene: 1. The length of the CDR3 is 16 residues. The CDR3 region has the DNA TGTGCCAGCAGCGGACTAGCGGGAGGGCCCTACAATGAGCAGTTCTTC. This sequence encodes CASSGLAGGPYNEQFF.